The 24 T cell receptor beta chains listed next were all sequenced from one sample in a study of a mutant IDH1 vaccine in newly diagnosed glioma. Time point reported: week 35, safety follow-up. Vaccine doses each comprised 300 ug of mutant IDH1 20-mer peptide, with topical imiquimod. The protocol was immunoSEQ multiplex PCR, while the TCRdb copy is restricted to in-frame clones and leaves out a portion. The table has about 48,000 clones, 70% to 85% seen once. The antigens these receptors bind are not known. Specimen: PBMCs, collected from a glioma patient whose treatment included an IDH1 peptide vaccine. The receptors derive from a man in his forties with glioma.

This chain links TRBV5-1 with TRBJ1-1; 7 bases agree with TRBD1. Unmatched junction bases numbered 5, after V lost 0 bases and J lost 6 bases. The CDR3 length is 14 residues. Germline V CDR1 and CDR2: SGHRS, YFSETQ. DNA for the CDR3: TGCGCCAGCAGCTTGGACCCAGGGGGGGCTGAAGCTTTCTTT. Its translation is CASSLDPGGAEAFF.

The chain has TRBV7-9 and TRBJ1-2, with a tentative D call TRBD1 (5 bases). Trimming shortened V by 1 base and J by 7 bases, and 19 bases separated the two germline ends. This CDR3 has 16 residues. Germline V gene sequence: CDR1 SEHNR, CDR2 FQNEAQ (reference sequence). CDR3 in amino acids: CASSLEVESGVLGYTF. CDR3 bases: TGTGCCAGCAGCTTAGAGGTGGAGTCGGGGGTCCTTGGCTACACCTTC. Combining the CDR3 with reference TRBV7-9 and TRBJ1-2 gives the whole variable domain DTGVSQNPRHKITKRGQNVTFRCDPISEHNRLYWYRQTLGQGPEFLTYFQNEAQLEKSRLLSDRFSAERPKGSFSTLEIQRTEQGDSAMYLCASSLEVESGVLGYTFGSGTRLTVV.

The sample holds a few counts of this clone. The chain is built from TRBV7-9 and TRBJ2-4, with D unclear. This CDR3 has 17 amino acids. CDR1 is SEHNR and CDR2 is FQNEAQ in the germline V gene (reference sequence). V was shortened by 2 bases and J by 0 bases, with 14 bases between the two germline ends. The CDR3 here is CASSLFDGPLAKNIQYF. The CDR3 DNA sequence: TGTGCCAGCAGCTTATTCGACGGACCCTTAGCCAAAAACATTCAGTACTTC.

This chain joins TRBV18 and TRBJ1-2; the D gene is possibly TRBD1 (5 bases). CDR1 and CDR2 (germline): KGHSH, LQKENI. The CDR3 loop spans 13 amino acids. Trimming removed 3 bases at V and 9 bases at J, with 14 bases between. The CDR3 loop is CASSPTGYQSYTF. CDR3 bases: TGTGCCAGCTCACCTACAGGATACCAAAGCTACACCTTC.

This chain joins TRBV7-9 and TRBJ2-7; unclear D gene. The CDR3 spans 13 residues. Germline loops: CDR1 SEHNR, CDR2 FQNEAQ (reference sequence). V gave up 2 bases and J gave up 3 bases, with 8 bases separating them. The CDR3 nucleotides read TGTGCCAGCAGCTTACCCCCTTTCTACGAGCAGTACTTC. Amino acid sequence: CASSLPPFYEQYF.

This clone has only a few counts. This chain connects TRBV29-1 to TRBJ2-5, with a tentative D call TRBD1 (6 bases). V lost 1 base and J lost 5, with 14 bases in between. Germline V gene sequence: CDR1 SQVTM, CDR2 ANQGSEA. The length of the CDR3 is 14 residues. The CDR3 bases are TGCAGCGTTGAAGGGGGGCGGAAGGGGGAGACCCAGTACTTC. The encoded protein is CSVEGGRKGETQYF. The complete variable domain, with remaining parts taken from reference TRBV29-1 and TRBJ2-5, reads SAVISQKPSRDICQRGTSLTIQCQVDSQVTMMFWYRQQPGQSLTLIATANQGSEATYESGFVIDKFPISRPNLTFSTLTVSNMSPEDSSIYLCSVEGGRKGETQYFGPGTRLLVL.

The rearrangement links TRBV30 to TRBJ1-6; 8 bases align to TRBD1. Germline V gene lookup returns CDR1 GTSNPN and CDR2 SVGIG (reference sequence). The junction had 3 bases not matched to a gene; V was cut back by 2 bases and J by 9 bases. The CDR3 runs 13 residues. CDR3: CAWSWTGSSPLHF. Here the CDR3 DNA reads TGTGCCTGGAGTTGGACAGGGTCTTCACCCCTCCACTTT.

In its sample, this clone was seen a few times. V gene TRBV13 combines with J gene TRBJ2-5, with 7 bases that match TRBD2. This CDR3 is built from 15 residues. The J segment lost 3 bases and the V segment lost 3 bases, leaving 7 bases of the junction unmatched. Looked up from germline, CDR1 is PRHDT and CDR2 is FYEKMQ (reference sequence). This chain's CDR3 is CASSFEAGLKETQYF. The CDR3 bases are TGTGCCAGCAGCTTTGAAGCGGGGTTAAAAGAGACCCAGTACTTC.

The CDR3 sequence: CASSIKDGLGYGYTF. The CDR3 DNA reads TGTGCCAGTAGTATAAAGGACGGTCTCGGCTATGGCTACACCTTC. The chain joins TRBV19 to TRBJ1-2; D is ambiguous. The germline CDR1 and CDR2 sequences are LNHDA and SQIVND (reference sequence). The CDR3 covers 15 residues. The V end lost 2 bases, the J end lost 4 bases, and 14 bases lay between the germline ends.

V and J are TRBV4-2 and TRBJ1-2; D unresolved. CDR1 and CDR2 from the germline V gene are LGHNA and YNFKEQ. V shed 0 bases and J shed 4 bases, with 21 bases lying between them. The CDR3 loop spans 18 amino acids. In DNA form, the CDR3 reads TGTGCCAGCAGCCAAGATTCCCCCCAAGGGTTCATGTCCTATGGCTACACCTTC. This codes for CASSQDSPQGFMSYGYTF.

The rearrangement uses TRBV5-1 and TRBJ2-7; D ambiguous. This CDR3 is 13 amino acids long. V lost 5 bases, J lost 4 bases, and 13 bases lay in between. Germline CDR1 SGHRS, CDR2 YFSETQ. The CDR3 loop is CASRLRAEYEQYF. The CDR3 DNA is TGCGCCAGCAGACTAAGGGCAGAATACGAGCAGTACTTC.

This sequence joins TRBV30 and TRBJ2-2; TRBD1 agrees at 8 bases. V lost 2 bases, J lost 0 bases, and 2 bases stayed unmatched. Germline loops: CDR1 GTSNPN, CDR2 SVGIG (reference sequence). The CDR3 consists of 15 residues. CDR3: CAWSRDRTNTGELFF. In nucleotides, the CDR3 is TGTGCCTGGAGTAGGGACAGGACGAACACCGGGGAGCTGTTTTTT. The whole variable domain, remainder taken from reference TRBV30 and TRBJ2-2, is SQTIHQWPATLVQPVGSPLSLECTVEGTSNPNLYWYRQAAGRGLQLLFYSVGIGQISSEVPQNLSASRPQDRQFILSSKKLLLSDSGFYLCAWSRDRTNTGELFFGEGSRLTVL.

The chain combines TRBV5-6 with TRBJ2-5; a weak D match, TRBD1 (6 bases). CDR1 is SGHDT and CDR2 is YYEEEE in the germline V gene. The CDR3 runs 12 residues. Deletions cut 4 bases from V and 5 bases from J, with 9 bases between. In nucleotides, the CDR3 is TGTGCCAGCAGCCAGGGGTGGGAGACCCAGTACTTC. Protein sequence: CASSQGWETQYF.

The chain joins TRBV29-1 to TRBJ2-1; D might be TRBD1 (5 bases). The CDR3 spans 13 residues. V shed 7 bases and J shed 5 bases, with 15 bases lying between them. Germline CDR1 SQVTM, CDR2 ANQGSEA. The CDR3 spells CSAGHSTHNEQFF. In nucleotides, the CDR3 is TGCAGCGCTGGACATTCCACTCACAATGAGCAGTTCTTC.

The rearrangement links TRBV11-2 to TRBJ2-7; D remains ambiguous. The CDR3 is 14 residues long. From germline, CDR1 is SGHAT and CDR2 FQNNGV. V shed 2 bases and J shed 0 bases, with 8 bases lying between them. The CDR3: CASSLYWVSYEQYF. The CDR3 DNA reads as TGTGCCAGCAGCTTATACTGGGTCTCCTACGAGCAGTACTTC.

The CDR3 nucleotides are TGTGCCAGCAGCTCAACGAACTACGAGCAGTACTTC. Its protein product is CASSSTNYEQYF. This chain links TRBV5-6 with TRBJ2-7; no definite D call. Germline values: CDR1 SGHDT, CDR2 YYEEEE. Trimming shortened V by 3 bases and J by 3 bases, and 7 bases separated the two germline ends. This CDR3 has 12 residues.

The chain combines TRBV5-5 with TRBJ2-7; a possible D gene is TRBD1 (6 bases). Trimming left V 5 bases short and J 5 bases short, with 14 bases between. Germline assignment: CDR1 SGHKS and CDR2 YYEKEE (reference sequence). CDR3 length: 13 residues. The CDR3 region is CASSVPGQDEQYF. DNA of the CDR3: TGTGCCAGCAGTGTTCCGGGACAAGACGAGCAGTACTTC.

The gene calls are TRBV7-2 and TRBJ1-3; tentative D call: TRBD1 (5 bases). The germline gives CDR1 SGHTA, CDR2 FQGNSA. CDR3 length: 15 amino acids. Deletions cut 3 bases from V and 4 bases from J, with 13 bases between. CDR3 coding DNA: TGTGCCAGCAGCTTGCTGGGGGTGGGGGGAAACACCATATATTTT. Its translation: CASSLLGVGGNTIYF.

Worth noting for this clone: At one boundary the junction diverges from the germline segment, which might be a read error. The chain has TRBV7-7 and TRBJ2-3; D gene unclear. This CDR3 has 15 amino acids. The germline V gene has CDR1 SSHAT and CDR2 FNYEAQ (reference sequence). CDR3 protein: CASSPQSGSTDTQYF. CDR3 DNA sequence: TGTGCTAGCAGCCCCCAGAGTGGAAGCACAGATACGCAGTATTTT.

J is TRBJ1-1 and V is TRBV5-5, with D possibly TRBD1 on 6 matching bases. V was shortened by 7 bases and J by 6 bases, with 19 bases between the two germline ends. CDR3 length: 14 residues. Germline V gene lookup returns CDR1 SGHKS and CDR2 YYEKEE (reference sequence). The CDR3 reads CASGSYTGWAEAFF. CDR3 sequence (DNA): TGTGCCAGCGGTTCTTATACAGGGTGGGCTGAAGCTTTCTTT.

This CDR3 reads CASSLGVRDRGTNEQFF. The CDR3 DNA sequence: TGTGCCAGCAGCTTGGGAGTTAGGGACAGGGGAACCAATGAGCAGTTCTTC. The V call is TRBV5-4, the J call TRBJ2-1; 10 bases match TRBD1. Looked up from germline, CDR1 is SGHNT and CDR2 is YYREEE (reference sequence). The CDR3 extends over 17 amino acids. Trimming took 0 bases from V and 6 from J; bases not matched to a gene: 9.

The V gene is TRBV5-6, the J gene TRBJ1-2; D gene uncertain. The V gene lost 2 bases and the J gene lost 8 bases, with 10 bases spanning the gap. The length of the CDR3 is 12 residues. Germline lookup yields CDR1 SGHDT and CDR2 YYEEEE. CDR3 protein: CASSFSSGGYTF. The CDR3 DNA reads TGTGCCAGCAGCTTCAGTAGTGGCGGCTACACCTTC.

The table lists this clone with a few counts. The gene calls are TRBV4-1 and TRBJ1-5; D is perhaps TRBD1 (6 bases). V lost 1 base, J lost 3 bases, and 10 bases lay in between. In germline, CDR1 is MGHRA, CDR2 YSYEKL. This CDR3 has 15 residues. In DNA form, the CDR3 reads TGCGCCAGCAGCCAAGGTCGACAGGTCAATCAGCCCCAGCATTTT. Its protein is CASSQGRQVNQPQHF.

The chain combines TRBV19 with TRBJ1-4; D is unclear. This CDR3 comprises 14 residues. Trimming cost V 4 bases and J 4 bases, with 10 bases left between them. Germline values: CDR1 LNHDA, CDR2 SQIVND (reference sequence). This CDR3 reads CASSNRGGNEKLFF. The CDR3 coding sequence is TGTGCCAGTAGTAACCGGGGAGGTAATGAAAAACTGTTTTTT.